The T cell receptor beta chain described here comes from a study of cytomegalovirus exposure and HLA in healthy donors. Study-wide points: TCR beta chains numbering more than 150 were designated cytomegalovirus-associated. In the 120 or so validation repertoires, approximately 93% of cluster scores exceeded 0, per a later analysis.

Turning to this clone: Its antigen remains unidentified.

In germline, CDR1 is SEHNR, CDR2 FQNEAQ (reference sequence). Trimming shortened V by 3 bases and J by 3 bases, and 13 bases separated the two germline ends. The CDR3 loop spans 15 amino acids. TCRdb keeps only in-frame clones here, not all; method: immunoSEQ multiplex PCR. The data hold 300,000 to 400,000 clones, with 70% to 90% observed a single time. The clonotype was recovered from a woman under 30 in good health and CMV-seronegative. Sequenced material: PBMCs. V is TRBV7-9 and J is TRBJ2-3; D not certain. This chain's CDR3 is CASSLIVKRTDTQYF. The CDR3 coding sequence is TGTGCCAGCAGCTTGATAGTTAAACGGACAGATACGCAGTATTTT.